These 6 T cell receptor beta chains originate from one sample sequenced in a study of OX40 agonist ivuxolimab in advanced cancers. This table comes from immunoSEQ multiplex PCR, and its TCRdb copy is limited to in-frame clones, with some not included. The sample carries 31,000 or so clones, over 80% recorded once. Specimen: CD4+ or CD8+ T cells sorted from blood, collected in a trial of the OX40 agonist ivuxolimab. The receptors were gathered from an adult with an advanced solid tumor such as melanoma, head and neck, liver or kidney cancer.

The genes are TRBV9 and TRBJ1-4; possibly TRBD1 for D (6 bases). CDR1 and CDR2 from the germline V gene are SGDLS and YYNGEE. CDR3 length: 15 amino acids. V was trimmed by 3 bases and J by 7 bases, leaving 16 bases between them. CDR3 amino acids: CASSAQGVWGEKLFF. CDR3 DNA: TGTGCCAGCAGCGCACAGGGAGTTTGGGGTGAAAAACTGTTTTTT. The full variable domain, its missing parts supplied by reference TRBV9 and TRBJ1-4, is DSGVTQTPKHLITATGQRVTLRCSPRSGDLSVYWYQQSLDQGLQFLIQYYNGEERAKGNILERFSAQQFPDLHSELNLSSLELGDSALYFCASSAQGVWGEKLFFGSGTQLSVL.

This clone was observed a few times. CDR3: CASSLSGGRGNTEAFF. The DNA for the CDR3 is TGTGCCAGCAGTTTATCGGGGGGGCGGGGCAACACTGAAGCTTTCTTT. The chain uses TRBV27 and TRBJ1-1; possible D gene TRBD1, 6 bases. Germline loops: CDR1 MNHEY, CDR2 SMNVEV (reference sequence). Between the trimmed V and J ends, which lost 0 bases and 2 bases, there was a span of 13 bases. This CDR3 has 16 residues.

J is TRBJ1-1 and V is TRBV6-5; D is uncertain. Germline CDR1 is MNHEY and CDR2 is SVGAGI. This CDR3 contains 14 residues. V was clipped by 0 bases and J by 1 base, with 6 bases between them. The CDR3 coding sequence is TGTGCCAGCAGTTACTCTGATTGGAACACTGAAGCTTTCTTT. Its protein is CASSYSDWNTEAFF.

This sequence joins TRBV7-9 and TRBJ2-7; D tentatively reads TRBD1 or TRBD2 (5 bases each). The CDR3 is 15 amino acids. The germline V and J ends were trimmed by 4 bases and 0 bases, with 13 bases remaining between them. Germline V gene lookup returns CDR1 SEHNR and CDR2 FQNEAQ (reference sequence). The CDR3 DNA is TGTGCCAGCAGCTCCCCCGGGGCGGGCTCCTACGAGCAGTACTTC. Amino acid sequence: CASSSPGAGSYEQYF.

V and J are TRBV11-2 and TRBJ2-1; D is undetermined. V lost 4 bases and J 10 bases, leaving 11 bases between the germline ends. Germline V gene lookup returns CDR1 SGHAT and CDR2 FQNNGV. The CDR3 covers 12 residues. DNA of the CDR3: TGTGCCAGCAGCTCCGTCCGGGTGGAGCAGTTCTTC. This gives the protein CASSSVRVEQFF.

This clone was seen only once. The gene calls are TRBV11-2 and TRBJ2-7, with a possible D match to TRBD1 (5 bases). CDR3 length equals 14 residues. V shed 1 base and J shed 2 bases, with 9 bases lying between them. The germline CDR1 and CDR2 sequences are SGHAT and FQNNGV. The CDR3 DNA follows: TGTGCCAGCAGCTTAGGAATAGGGGCCTACGAGCAGTACGTC. Translated, it gives CASSLGIGAYEQYV.